These 3 T cell receptor beta chains share one sample of origin, sequenced in a study of OX40 agonist ivuxolimab in advanced cancers. Assay: immunoSEQ multiplex PCR; the TCRdb copy retains only in-frame clones and omits some. Seen here are some 70,000 clones, approximately 91% observed once, and the top ten hold 2% to 2.5%. The sample consisted of CD4+ or CD8+ T cells sorted from blood, taken in a trial of the OX40 agonist ivuxolimab. The receptors here all came from an adult with an advanced solid tumor such as melanoma, head and neck, liver or kidney cancer.

This clone was counted a few times. The chain employs TRBV7-9 and TRBJ2-2; possibly TRBD2 for D (5 bases). The CDR3 is 15 residues long. Germline V CDR1 and CDR2: SEHNR, FQNEAQ (reference sequence). V was pared by 2 bases and J by 7 bases, with 14 bases between. The chain's CDR3 is CASSLMSGVDGELFF. Here the CDR3 DNA reads TGTGCCAGCAGCTTAATGTCCGGGGTGGACGGGGAGCTGTTTTTT.

The rearrangement joins TRBV2 to TRBJ2-1; D may correspond to TRBD1 or TRBD2 (5 bases each). Germline V gives CDR1 SNHLY, CDR2 FYNNEI. Trimming pared 8 bases from V and 7 bases from J, leaving 15 bases between. The CDR3 consists of 13 residues. The CDR3 spells CASRVGTGNEQFF. CDR3 sequence (DNA): TGTGCCAGCCGGGTCGGGACGGGAAATGAGCAGTTCTTC.

This rearrangement joins TRBV29-1 to TRBJ2-5; D gene unclear. V lost 6 bases and J lost 0, with 20 bases in between. Germline V gene data show CDR1 as SQVTM and CDR2 as ANQGSEA. The CDR3 sequence is 16 residues long. CDR3 residues: CSVPPTDAVNQETQYF. The CDR3, as DNA: TGCAGCGTCCCCCCTACCGATGCGGTGAACCAAGAGACCCAGTACTTC.